The source of this T cell receptor beta chain is a study of CXCR3-negative and CXCR3-positive naive CD8 T cells. About this clonotype itself: The antigen is not known.

Study-wide findings and caveats: Comparably high diversity marked both naive subsets, whereas memory CD8+ cells had much lower diversity. Hydrophobicity was higher for TRB CDR3s found in CXCR3-positive naive cells than in CXCR3-negative naive cells. The study found that naive CXCR3-negative and CXCR3-positive cells shared TRBV-TRBJ usage, while memory cells differed.

Libraries were UMI-labeled 5' RACE TRB cDNA. From the 5' RACE reads, TCRdb lists one entry per CDR3 protein and no DNA. Its clone listing holds some 64,000 distinct CDR3 sequences. This TCR came from a human donor in good health. Some clones in this sample may be carry-over from other donors' samples. What was sequenced was naive CXCR3+ CD8+ T cells from blood. Subset in this sample: CD45RO-CCR7+CD27+CD95- naive CD8+ T cells expressing CXCR3 (TNR3+).

CDR3 region: CASSILTGYNEQFF. The genes are TRBV7-2 and TRBJ2-1. The CDR3 is 14 amino acids. Germline CDR1 SGHTA, CDR2 FQGNSA.